Shown below are 3 T cell receptor beta chains from a single sample sequenced in a study of shared clonotypes between healthy human individuals. Produced via immunoSEQ multiplex PCR; TCRdb's table is partial and in-frame only. The sample carries 950,000 to 1,100,000 clones, roughly 80% recorded once. The sample taken for sequencing was memory CD4+ T cells sorted from blood. Subset denoted: CD45RA-negative fraction. The receptors originated from a man aged 18 to 30 in good health.

The chain has TRBV6-1 and TRBJ1-2, with D unclear. The ends were cut back, 4 bases at V and 7 bases at J, with 10 bases in the middle. Germline assignment: CDR1 MNHNS and CDR2 SASEGT. The CDR3 loop spans 12 amino acids. The CDR3 sequence: CASSVMDGGYTF. The DNA for the CDR3 is TGTGCCAGCAGTGTCATGGACGGTGGCTACACCTTC.

J is TRBJ1-6 and V is TRBV11-1; D remains ambiguous. Per the germline V gene, CDR1 is SGHAT and CDR2 is FQDESV (reference sequence). Trimming shortened V by 5 bases and J by 0 bases, and 17 bases separated the two germline ends. The CDR3 has 18 amino acids. The CDR3 nucleotides are TGTGCCAGCAGCCCTATTGGGCAGTTAAACTCCTATAATTCACCCCTCCACTTT. Protein product: CASSPIGQLNSYNSPLHF.

The chain combines TRBV30 with TRBJ2-2; D may be TRBD2 (5 bases). The V end was cut by 4 bases, the J end by 0 bases, with 9 bases between. The germline V gene has CDR1 GTSNPN and CDR2 SVGIG (reference sequence). CDR3 length equals 14 residues. This chain's CDR3 is CAWNTGTNTGELFF. For the CDR3, the DNA is TGTGCCTGGAACACGGGGACGAACACCGGGGAGCTGTTTTTT.